The sequence of this TCR beta chain was determined in a study of STAT5B mutations in CD4+ large granular lymphocyte leukemia. General study points: Top patient clones used TRBV06 genes more often: 8/27 versus 2/35 in controls. CD4-sorted patient repertoires seemed more clonal than healthy CD4+ repertoires.

This clone showed up just a few times. Its antigen is not identified. This CDR3 contains 16 residues. Germline CDR1 and CDR2: SQVTM and ANQGSEA. V dropped 2 bases and J dropped 1 base, with 17 bases sitting between them. Controls came from buffy coats of healthy blood donors. This was a survey-level run. The data were produced by immunoSEQ multiplex PCR, yet TCRdb's version contains in-frame clones alone and is incomplete. This sample has 25,000 to 30,000 clones, with roughly 77% found just once. The V call is TRBV29-1, the J call TRBJ1-1, with D possibly TRBD1 on 5 matching bases. Source material: CD4+ T cells from blood buffy coats. This sequence was found in a human donor in good health. The CDR3 loop reads CSVEQMLRGPNTEAFF. Written as DNA, the CDR3 is TGCAGCGTTGAACAGATGTTAAGGGGCCCGAACACTGAAGCTTTCTTT.